This TCR beta chain was found in a study of blood T cells in healthy people across ages (dated by TCRdb to the mid-2010s). Looking at the study overall: Template switching captured roughly one uniquely barcoded TCR beta cDNA molecule per two T cells in model experiments. Age-related changes in TCR beta repertoire diversity were measured in the study by deep sequencing normalized with unique cDNA molecular identifiers. The donors were divided into four age groups: young (average around 16 years), middle-aged (roughly 42), aged (roughly 60) and long-lived (roughly 88). To avoid experimental bias, donors of different ages were distributed randomly across sequencing lanes. Using the same blood draw, the study looked at two additional independent replicas of 1 million unique cDNA reads for two donors, one aged 18 to 29 and the other aged 80 or older. Beyond this particular receptor, the publication reports: A strong correlation was found between observed TCR beta diversity and the percentage of naive T cells measured by flow cytometry. The CMV infection status of donors was not known, potentially confounding age-related changes in expanded clonotypes. As age increased, observed TCR beta diversity per million T cells dropped in a roughly linear way, and a significant reduction was already evident by age 40. Estimates of total diversity based on one million sequenced T cells were regarded as lower bounds and as underestimates. Compared with the aged group, the long-lived group had more naive CD4+ T cells, fewer expanded clones and increased TCR diversity, a pattern suggesting age selection. Since profiling was done on bulk unsorted PBMCs, naive and antigen-experienced compartments could not be conclusively compared.

The donors were 40 or so Caucasian individuals from Russia, aged about 6 to 95 years, who were systemically healthy. Each donor gave approximately 10 milliliters of peripheral blood, collected into EDTA-treated Vacutainer tubes. Ficoll-Paque density-gradient centrifugation was used to isolate PBMCs, with at least 7 million per sample. Total RNA, at least 6 micrograms per sample, was extracted from PBMCs with Trizol reagent. For every donor, flow cytometry on a PBMC aliquot measured the percentage of naive CD45RAhigh/CD27high T cells. Sequences MDHEN (CDR1) and SYDVKM (CDR2) are obtained from the germline V gene. V was cut back by 2 bases and J by 1 base, leaving a gap of 13 bases between them. The length of the CDR3 is 16 amino acids, counting both ends. Only CDR3 DNA is held: 48 bases, read in frame from base 1. The library was built by means of 5' RACE. Sequencing relied on an Illumina HiSeq 2500. A second PCR of 7 to 11 cycles was run with a J-beta primer mix and a sample-barcoded 5' primer. A template-switch 5' adaptor carrying 12 random nucleotides introduced a unique molecular identifier onto each TCR beta cDNA molecule. At least 3 million CDR3-containing paired-end reads were obtained from each sample. First-strand cDNA was synthesized from all RNA with the Mint cDNA synthesis kit, primed by a TRBC-specific oligonucleotide. All cDNA was treated with uracil-DNA glycosylase and then went through a first 18-cycle PCR with the universal primers M1SS and BC2_uni_R. As for the original processing: Each sample was normalized by randomly selecting 1 million high-quality reads, each carrying a distinct molecular identifier. Instead of being binned into consensus sequences, reads that shared molecular identifiers were thrown out. MiTCR, set to a Q25 quality threshold and the strictest error-elimination algorithm, was used for CDR3 identification, clonotype clustering and error correction. A nonparametric unseen species model with Euler transformation was used to estimate a lower bound on total TCR beta diversity. The raw public reads went through TCRdb reprocessing: fastp at Q25, MiXCR clone calling, in-frame beta chains kept. Entries are consolidated by CDR3 protein sequence, retaining the most common genes and DNA. The authors' filters were not applied to this entry. Within this sample are more than 550,000 distinct CDR3 sequences, with over 20% of them counted one time only. The top ten clonotypes cover roughly a fifth of the sample.

Points on this clonotype: No antigen is known for it. A read error is likely, as this CDR3 ends without the conserved phenylalanine or tryptophan.

Sequencing was carried out using blood. The sequence was collected from a man in his 70s in good health. The rearranged segments are TRBV28 and TRBJ2-3; the D gene identity is not certain. The nucleotide sequence is given as TGTGCCAGCAGTTTACTACCTCTGTCTGGCACAGATACGCAGTATCTT. This gives the protein CASSLLPLSGTDTQYL.